This TCR beta chain was recorded in a study of cytomegalovirus exposure and HLA in healthy donors. TCRdb's copy holds only in-frame clones and misses some; the assay was immunoSEQ multiplex PCR. Here the sample spans 150,000 or so clones, around 87% being singletons. As concerns this clone: Other DNA sequences in this specimen translate into the identical CDR3.

The junction had 5 bases not matched to a gene; V was cut back by 0 bases and J by 1 base. The V gene's germline CDR1 is SGHNT and CDR2 YYREEE (reference sequence). The CDR3 length is 16 residues. The chain couples TRBV5-4 to TRBJ1-1; the match to TRBD1 covers 8 bases. Sequenced input: PBMCs. This sequence was found in a woman aged 25 to 39 in good health and CMV-seronegative. The CDR3 coding sequence is TGTGCCAGCAGCTTGGGGGCAGGGGGCGCGAACACTGAAGCTTTCTTT. It translates to CASSLGAGGANTEAFF.